This T cell receptor beta chain was found in a study of technical replicates of blood from a handful of donors. Assay: immunoSEQ multiplex PCR; the TCRdb copy retains only in-frame clones and omits some. The table shows some 70,000 clones, with around nine tenths occurring only once. This CDR3 region has 15 residues. The ends lost 7 bases at V and 5 bases at J; junction bases unmatched: 5. The V gene's germline CDR1 is MNHEY and CDR2 SMNVEV (reference sequence). The rearrangement joins TRBV27 to TRBJ2-2; TRBD2 agrees at 12 bases. This sequence originates from a human donor in good health. The sequencing sample was made of T cells isolated from PBMCs. DNA of the CDR3: TGTGCCAGCAATCCGGGACTAGCGGGTACCGGGGAGCTGTTTTTT. Its translation is CASNPGLAGTGELFF.